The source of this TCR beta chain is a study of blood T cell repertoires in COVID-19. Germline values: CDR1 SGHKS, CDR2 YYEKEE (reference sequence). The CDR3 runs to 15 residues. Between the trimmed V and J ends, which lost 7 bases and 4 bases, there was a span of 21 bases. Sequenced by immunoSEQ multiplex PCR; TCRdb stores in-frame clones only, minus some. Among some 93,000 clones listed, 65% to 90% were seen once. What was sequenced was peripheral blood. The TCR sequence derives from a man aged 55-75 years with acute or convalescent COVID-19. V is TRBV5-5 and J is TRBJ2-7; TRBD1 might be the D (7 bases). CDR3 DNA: TGTGCCAGCGACTCAAAACTCGCAGGGGGGTACGAGCAGTACTTC. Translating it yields CASDSKLAGGYEQYF.